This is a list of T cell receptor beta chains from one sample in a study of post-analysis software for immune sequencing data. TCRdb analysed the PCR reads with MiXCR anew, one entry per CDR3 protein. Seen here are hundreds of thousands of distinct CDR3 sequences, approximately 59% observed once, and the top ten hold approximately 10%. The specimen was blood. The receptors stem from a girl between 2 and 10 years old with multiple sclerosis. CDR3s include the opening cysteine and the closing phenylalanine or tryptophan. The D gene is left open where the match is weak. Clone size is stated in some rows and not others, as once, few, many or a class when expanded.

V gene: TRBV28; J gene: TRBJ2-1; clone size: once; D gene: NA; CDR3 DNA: TGTGCCAGCAGTGGGGAACCGGTATATGAGCAGTTCTTC; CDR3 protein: CASSGEPVYEQFF
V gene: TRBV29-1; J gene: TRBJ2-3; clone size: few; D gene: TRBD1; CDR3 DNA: TGCAGCGTTACCGACAGGGTCAGCACAGATACGCAGTATTTT; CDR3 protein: CSVTDRVSTDTQYF
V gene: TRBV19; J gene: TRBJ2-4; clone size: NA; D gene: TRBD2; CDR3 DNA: TGTGCCAGTAGTATAAGCGGGGGGGCCAAAAACATTCAGTACTTC; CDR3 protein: CASSISGGAKNIQYF
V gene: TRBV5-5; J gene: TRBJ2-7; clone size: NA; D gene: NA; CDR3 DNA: TGTGCCAACAGCCGTAGGGAGACCTACGAGCAGTACTTC; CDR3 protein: CANSRRETYEQYF
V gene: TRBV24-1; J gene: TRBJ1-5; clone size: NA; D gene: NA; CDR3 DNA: TGTGCCACCGGGGGCAATAGCAATCAGCCCCAGCATTTT; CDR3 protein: CATGGNSNQPQHF
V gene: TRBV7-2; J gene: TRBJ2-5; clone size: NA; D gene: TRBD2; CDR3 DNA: TGTGCCAGCAGCTTTCCTAGTGGGGGGGTCCAAGAGACCCAGTACTTC; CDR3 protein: CASSFPSGGVQETQYF
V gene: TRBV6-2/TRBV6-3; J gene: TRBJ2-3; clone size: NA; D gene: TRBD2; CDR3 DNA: TGTGCCAGCAGTCGAATAGCGGGGAGCACAGATACGCAGTATTTT; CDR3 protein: CASSRIAGSTDTQYF
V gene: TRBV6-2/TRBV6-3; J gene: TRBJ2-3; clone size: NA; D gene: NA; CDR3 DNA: TGTGCCGTACTAGGGGGGTCCAAAGATACGCAGTATTTT; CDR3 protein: CAVLGGSKDTQYF
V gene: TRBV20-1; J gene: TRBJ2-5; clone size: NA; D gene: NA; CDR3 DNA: TGCAGTGCTAGAGACATACAGGGTAAAGAGACCCAGTACTTC; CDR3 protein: CSARDIQGKETQYF
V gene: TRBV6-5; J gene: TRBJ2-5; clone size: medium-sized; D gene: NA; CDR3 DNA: TGTGCCAGCAATCGTGCCGGAGACGGGACCCAGTACTTC; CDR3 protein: CASNRAGDGTQYF
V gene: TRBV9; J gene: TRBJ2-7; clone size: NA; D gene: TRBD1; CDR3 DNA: TGTGCCAGCAGCGTAGGAGGGGGGACAGGGTACCAATTCTACGAGCAGTACTTC; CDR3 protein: CASSVGGGTGYQFYEQYF
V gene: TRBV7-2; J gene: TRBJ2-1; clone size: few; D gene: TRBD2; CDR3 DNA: TGTGCCAGCAGCTCGACTAGCGGGAGGGACAGTGAGCAGTTCTTC; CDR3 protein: CASSSTSGRDSEQFF
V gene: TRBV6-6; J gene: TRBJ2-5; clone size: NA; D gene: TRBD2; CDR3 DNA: TGTGCCAGCCAAGGCCAGGGAGGGCAAGAGACCCAGTACTTC; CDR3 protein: CASQGQGGQETQYF
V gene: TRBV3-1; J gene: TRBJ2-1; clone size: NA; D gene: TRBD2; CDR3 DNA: TGTGCCAGCAGCCAAGCCCGGGGGGGGCTCGGCTCCTACAATGAGCAGTTCTTC; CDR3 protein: CASSQARGGLGSYNEQFF
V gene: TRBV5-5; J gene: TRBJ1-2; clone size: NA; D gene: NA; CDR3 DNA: TGTGCCAGCAGCTTGGCGCCGGGTGAATATGGCTACACCTTC; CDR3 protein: CASSLAPGEYGYTF
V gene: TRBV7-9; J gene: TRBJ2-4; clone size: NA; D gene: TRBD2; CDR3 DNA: TGTGCCAGCAGCTTGACTAGCGGGAGGGCCCAGAGTTCCAAAAACATTCAGTACTTC; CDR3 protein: CASSLTSGRAQSSKNIQYF
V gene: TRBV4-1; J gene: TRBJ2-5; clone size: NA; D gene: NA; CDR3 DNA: TGCGCCAGCAGCCAAGATCGGGAAACTAGACAAGAGACCCAGTACTTC; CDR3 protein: CASSQDRETRQETQYF
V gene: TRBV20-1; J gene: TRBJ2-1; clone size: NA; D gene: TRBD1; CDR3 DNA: TGCAGTGCTGGAGCCCTGACAGGGGCTTCCTACAATGAGCAGTTCTTC; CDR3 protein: CSAGALTGASYNEQFF
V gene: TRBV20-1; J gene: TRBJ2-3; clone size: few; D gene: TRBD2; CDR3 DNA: TGCAGTGCCAGGACTAGCGGGGGTGCAGATACGCAGTATTTT; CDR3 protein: CSARTSGGADTQYF
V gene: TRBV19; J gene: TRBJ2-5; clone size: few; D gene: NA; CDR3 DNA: TGTGCCAGCTCCTACGGTTTCCAAGAGACCCAGTACTTC; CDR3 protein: CASSYGFQETQYF
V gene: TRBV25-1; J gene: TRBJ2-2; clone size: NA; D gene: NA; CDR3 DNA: TGTGCCAGCAGTGGGGGACAAAAGAACACCGGGGAGCTGTTTTTT; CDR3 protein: CASSGGQKNTGELFF
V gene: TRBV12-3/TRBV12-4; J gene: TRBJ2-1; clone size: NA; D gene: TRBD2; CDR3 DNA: TGTGCCAGCAGCAGGACTAGCGGACAAGTAATAACCTACAATGAGCAGTTCTTC; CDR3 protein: CASSRTSGQVITYNEQFF
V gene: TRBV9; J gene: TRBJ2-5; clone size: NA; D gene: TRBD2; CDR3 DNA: TGTGCCAGCAGCTCCCGCAGCGGGGTGGAGACCCAGTACTTC; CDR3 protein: CASSSRSGVETQYF
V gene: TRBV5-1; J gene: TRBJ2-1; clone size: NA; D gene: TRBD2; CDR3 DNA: TGCGCCAGCAGCTTAAGCGGGGGCAGGGTGTATGAGCAGTTCTTC; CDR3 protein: CASSLSGGRVYEQFF
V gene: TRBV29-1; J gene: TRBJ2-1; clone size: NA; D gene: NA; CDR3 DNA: TGCAGCGTTGAAAGGTCAGGGTCTGATTCGCGAAATGAGCAGTTCTTC; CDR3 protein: CSVERSGSDSRNEQFF
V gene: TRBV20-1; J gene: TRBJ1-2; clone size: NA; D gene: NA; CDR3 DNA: TGCAGTGCTAGAGCTCTAACGGCGACAGTCGGACGTAGTTTGTTCATGTATGGCTACACCTTC; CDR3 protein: CSARALTATVGRSLFMYGYTF
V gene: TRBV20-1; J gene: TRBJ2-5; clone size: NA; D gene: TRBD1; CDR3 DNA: TGCAGTGCTCCAGGAAGGCCAGGGGGTGTACAAGAGACCCAGTACTTC; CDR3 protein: CSAPGRPGGVQETQYF
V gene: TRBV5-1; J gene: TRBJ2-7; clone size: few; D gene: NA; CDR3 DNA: TGCGCCAGCACCGCGGTGGAGGACTACCCCTTCTACGAGCAGTACTTC; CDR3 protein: CASTAVEDYPFYEQYF
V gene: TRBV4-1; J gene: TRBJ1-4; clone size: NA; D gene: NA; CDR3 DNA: TGCGCCAGCAGCCAAGAAGGGCCGCTCTATGGGACTAATGAAAAACTGTTTTTT; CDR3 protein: CASSQEGPLYGTNEKLFF
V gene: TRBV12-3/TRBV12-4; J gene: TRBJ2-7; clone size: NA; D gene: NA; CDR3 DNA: TGTGCCAGCAGTGGATCGGAATCCTACGAGCAGTACTTC; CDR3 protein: CASSGSESYEQYF
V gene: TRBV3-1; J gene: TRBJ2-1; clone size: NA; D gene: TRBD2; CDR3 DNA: TGTGCCAGCAGCTCCCTCCGACTAGCGCCCTACAATGAGCAGTTCTTC; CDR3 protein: CASSSLRLAPYNEQFF
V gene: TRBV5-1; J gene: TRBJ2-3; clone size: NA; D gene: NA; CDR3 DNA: TGTGCCAGCAGCTTAGGGACGACAGATACGCAGTATTTT; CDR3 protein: CASSLGTTDTQYF
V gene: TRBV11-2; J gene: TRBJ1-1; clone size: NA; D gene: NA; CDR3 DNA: TGTGCCAGCAGCTTAGGGCAGGGAGGTTCTGAAGCTTTCTTT; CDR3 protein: CASSLGQGGSEAFF
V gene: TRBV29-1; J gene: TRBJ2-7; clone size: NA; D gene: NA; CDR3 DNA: TGCAGCGTTGGGGCAGGGACCTACGAGCAGTACTTC; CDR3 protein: CSVGAGTYEQYF
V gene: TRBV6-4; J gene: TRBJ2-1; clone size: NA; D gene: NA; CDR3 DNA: TGTGCCAGCAGTGACTCGATTGAGGGGAGGCGGTATAATGAGCAGTTCTTC; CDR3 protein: CASSDSIEGRRYNEQFF
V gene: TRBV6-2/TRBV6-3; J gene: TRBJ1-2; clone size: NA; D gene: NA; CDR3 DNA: TGTGCCAGCAGTTCCCGCCGGGGCTGGGTGAGCTATGGCTACACCTTC; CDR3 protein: CASSSRRGWVSYGYTF
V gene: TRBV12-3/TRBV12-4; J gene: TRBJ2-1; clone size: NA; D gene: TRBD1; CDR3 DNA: TGTGCCAGCAACAGGGGGCGCTCCTACAATGAGCAGTTCTTC; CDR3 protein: CASNRGRSYNEQFF
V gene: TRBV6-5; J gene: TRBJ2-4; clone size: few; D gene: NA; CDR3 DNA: TGTGCCAGCAGTTACTCCGGCAGGGGTGGGAAAAACATTCAGTACTTC; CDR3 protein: CASSYSGRGGKNIQYF
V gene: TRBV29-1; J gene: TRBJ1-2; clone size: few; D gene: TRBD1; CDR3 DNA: TGCAGCGACCTGGACAGGGGGAAAGGCTACACCTTC; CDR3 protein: CSDLDRGKGYTF
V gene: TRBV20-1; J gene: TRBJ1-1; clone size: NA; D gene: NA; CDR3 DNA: TGCAGTGCTTCGAGGGATTCTGGGATGAACACTGAAGCTTTCTTT; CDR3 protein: CSASRDSGMNTEAFF